This TCR beta chain was profiled in a study (dated by TCRdb to 2015 to 2017). Some background on the complete study: The study examined whether tumor-infiltrating Tregs in breast cancer are drawn from blood Tregs or arise in situ by conversion from other CD4+ T cell subsets. The research as a whole found: Tumor memory CD4+ T cell TCR gene usage was found to cluster with blood and lymph node memory CD4+ cells and with lymph node naive CD4+ cells. Tumor-infiltrating Treg TCR alpha and beta sequences overlapped most with tumor naive CD4+ T cells, then with blood naive CD4+ T cells. Rather than covering whole repertoires, validation in the larger cohort was restricted to a single TCR beta V-J rearrangement.

Cells that were CD4+CD25+CD127-/low were isolated as Tregs. Tregs, naive and memory CD4+ T cells from tumor, blood and ipsilateral draining lymph nodes of a handful of breast cancer patients underwent full-length TCR alpha and beta sequencing. Mononuclear cells from lymph nodes or 45 to 60 ml of peripheral blood were isolated by Ficoll density gradient centrifugation. FACS confirmed that the sorted cell populations were more than 90% pure. This clonotype was seen repeatedly, ten times or more. Its antigen specificity is not known. No much larger clone exists at a distance of one base, and base qualities are not known. Amplification of full-length TCR variable regions was done by 5' RACE PCR using constant-region reverse primers, and this step was followed by semi-nested PCR with Nested Universal Primer A. Using the ReliaPrep RNA Cell Miniprep System, total RNA was extracted, and the SMARTer RACE 5'/3' Kit was then used to reverse transcribe the RNA into 5'RACE-ready cDNA. Multiplex adaptors were used to barcode the full-length TCR alpha and beta libraries, which were then sequenced on an Illumina MiSeq. The paper's processing steps were these. For each of nine subset-tissue groups, sequencing data from the five patients were pooled, and the groups were compared by unsupervised clustering of TCR gene usage. The Morisita-Horn index was used to calculate repertoire similarity, with shared sequences weighted according to their contribution to each repertoire. Through fastp at Q25 and MiXCR, TCRdb rebuilt clones from the public reads, retaining in-frame beta chains. Entries that share a CDR3 protein sequence are merged under the most common genes and DNA. It is TCRdb's table, rather than the study itself, that gives the V and J calls and clone size. The sample has about 42,000 distinct CDR3 sequences on record, roughly 21% of them singletons. Approximately 4% of the sample comes from the top ten.

From the cysteine up to the phenylalanine, the CDR3 has a length of 17 residues. The read is trimmed to its CDR3 DNA, 51 bases read in frame from base 1. The germline V and J ends show losses of 0 bases and 3 bases respectively, and no gene match explains 7 bases of the junction. CDR1 and CDR2 are drawn from the germline V gene: LGHNA, YNFKEQ. This sequence was found in a female donor with breast cancer. The rearrangement combines TRBV4-2 with TRBJ2-7, and TRBD2 matches 11 of the central bases. Sequencing input: Tregs sorted from blood. The DNA sequence is given as TGTGCCAGCAGCCAAGATCTGACTAGCGGGATTCTCTACGAGCAGTACTTC. Translated, this is CASSQDLTSGILYEQYF.